This TCR beta chain was found in a study of low-dose radiotherapy and immunotherapy resistance in tumors. Study-wide context: Intravenous administration to patients comprised nivolumab at 240 mg every two weeks and ipilimumab at 1 mg/kg every six weeks.

This clonotype was found many times. The time point denotes: before trial treatment. From germline, CDR1 is KGHDR and CDR2 SFDVKD. CDR3 size: 17 residues. V shed 3 bases, J shed 4 bases, and the junction held 9 bases outside the gene matches. It was with a constant-region primer and a V-primer adapter that TCRs were amplified over roughly 19 PCR cycles. A single record per CDR3 protein comes from TCRdb applying MiXCR to the reads. The table shows tens of thousands of distinct CDR3 sequences, with about 10% occurring only once. The receptor comes from a female donor with ovarian cancer. Sequenced material: PBMCs, taken before treatment. The J gene is TRBJ2-2, the V gene TRBV24-1, with 8 bases identical to TRBD1. Here the CDR3 DNA reads TGTGCCACCAGTGATAGTCGGGGGACAGGCACCACCGGGGAGCTGTTTTTT. Amino acid sequence: CATSDSRGTGTTGELFF.